This TCR beta chain is from a study of cytomegalovirus exposure and HLA in healthy donors. Study outcomes and limitations: There were reportedly fewer N-insertions in an Asian-associated ancestry cluster than the roughly 670-donor mean, in a later analysis.

A note on this clone: Antigen unknown.

PCR employed 60 Vbeta and 13 Jbeta primers. Sequenced by immunoSEQ multiplex PCR; TCRdb stores in-frame clones only, minus some. This table has 200,000 or so clones, around 80% appearing once. Per the germline V gene, CDR1 is SGHDT and CDR2 is YYEEEE. V shed 0 bases and J shed 4 bases, with 6 bases lying between them. The CDR3 runs 13 residues. This chain joins TRBV5-6 and TRBJ2-3; D might be TRBD2 (6 bases). This sequence originates from a man aged 35 to 55 in good health and CMV-seropositive. Sequencing input: PBMCs. CDR3 DNA: TGTGCCAGCAGCTTGGGGGGGGCAGATACGCAGTATTTT. It specifies CASSLGGADTQYF.